A selection of T cell receptor beta chains follows, all from one sample in a study of CD8 T cells in Susac syndrome. MiXCR was run by TCRdb on the immunoSEQ multiplex PCR reads, yielding one entry per CDR3 protein. The sample yields some 210,000 distinct CDR3 sequences, about 95% seen once. Sequencing was performed on CD4+ T cells from PBMCs. Source of these receptors: a human donor with Susac syndrome. Each CDR3 is given with its conserved first and last residue. The D gene is left open where the match is weak. Expanded clones get a size class; other rows say once, few or many, or leave the size out.

d_gene	v_gene	abundance	j_gene	CDR3nt	CDR3aa
TRBD2	TRBV5-6	once	TRBJ2-1	TGTGCCAGCAGCCGGGGGGGCCTGAGCTCCTACAATGAGCAGTTCTTC	CASSRGGLSSYNEQFF
.	TRBV9	.	TRBJ2-7	TGTGCCAGCAGCGTGGGGGCCTTTGGGTACGAGCAGTACTTC	CASSVGAFGYEQYF
.	TRBV5-1	.	TRBJ2-5	TGCGCCAGCAGCTCGTCGCCGAAAGAGACCCAGTACTTC	CASSSSPKETQYF
TRBD1	TRBV29-1	.	TRBJ1-4	TGCAGCGTCCGGACAGGGACCGGGACTAATGAAAAACTGTTTTTT	CSVRTGTGTNEKLFF
.	TRBV7-2	.	TRBJ2-7	TGTGCCAGCAGCTTACCTCTACAGGGCCACGAGCAGTACTTC	CASSLPLQGHEQYF
TRBD2	TRBV9	.	TRBJ2-3	TGTGCCAGCAGCGTAGTTACTAGCGGGGGGCAAGATACGCAGTATTTT	CASSVVTSGGQDTQYF
.	TRBV5-4	.	TRBJ1-1	TGTGCCAGCAGCTTGGGGGCACAGGGACCGAACACTGAAGCTTTCTTT	CASSLGAQGPNTEAFF
.	TRBV6-5	.	TRBJ1-6	TGTGCCAGCCGGCCCTCTAGGAATTCACCCCTCCACTTT	CASRPSRNSPLHF
TRBD1	TRBV6-5	.	TRBJ2-1	TGTGCCAGCAGTTACGTTTGGACAGGGAAGTTCTTC	CASSYVWTGKFF
.	TRBV19	few	TRBJ1-5	TGTGCCAGTAGTCCGGGTGTGAATCAGCCCCAGCATTTT	CASSPGVNQPQHF
.	TRBV20-1	.	TRBJ1-1	TGCAGTGCTAGAGATTATTCCGGAACAGAAGCTTTCTTT	CSARDYSGTEAFF
.	TRBV30	.	TRBJ1-2	TGTGCCTGGAGTACAGGGTCCCCTAACTATGGCTACACCTTC	CAWSTGSPNYGYTF
TRBD1	TRBV20-1	.	TRBJ2-5	TGCAGTGCCCGACAGGGGAGCACCGAAGAGACCCAGTACTTC	CSARQGSTEETQYF
.	TRBV5-1	.	TRBJ2-7	TGCGCCAGCAGCTTGGCCCAACCACAGAACGAGCAGTACTTC	CASSLAQPQNEQYF
.	TRBV30	.	TRBJ2-3	TGTGCCTGGACACGTGGTGTGGGTGAAACAGATACGCAGTATTTT	CAWTRGVGETDTQYF
TRBD2	TRBV4-2	few	TRBJ2-1	TGTGCCAGCAGCCCATACTCCGACGGGGGGAATGAGCAGTTCTTC	CASSPYSDGGNEQFF
TRBD2	TRBV7-9	.	TRBJ2-3	TGTGCCAGCAGCTTAAGCGGGGAGACAGATACGCAGTATTTT	CASSLSGETDTQYF
.	TRBV6-2/TRBV6-3	.	TRBJ2-5	TGTGCCAGCAGTTACGTGGTGCGGGGAGAGACCCAGTACTTC	CASSYVVRGETQYF
.	TRBV29-1	once	TRBJ1-6	TGCAGCGGGTCGACAGGAGATAATTCACCCCTCCACTTT	CSGSTGDNSPLHF
.	TRBV12-3/TRBV12-4	.	TRBJ1-1	TGTGCCAGCAGACCGGGGCAGAACACTGAAGCTTTCTTT	CASRPGQNTEAFF
.	TRBV12-3/TRBV12-4	.	TRBJ1-5	TGTGCCAGCCACGGGGGGCGAGGGAATAGCAATCAGCCCCAGCATTTT	CASHGGRGNSNQPQHF
.	TRBV28	.	TRBJ2-5	TGTGCCAGCAGCCTCGCCCGCTTCCCGGGGACCCAGTACTTC	CASSLARFPGTQYF
TRBD1	TRBV20-1	.	TRBJ2-3	TGCAGTGCTGCAAAAAGGGGGCGCGGGTTGACAGATACGCAGTATTTT	CSAAKRGRGLTDTQYF
TRBD1	TRBV18	.	TRBJ2-7	TGTGCCAGCTCCTCCGACAGGGGGCTATACGAGCAGTACTTC	CASSSDRGLYEQYF
.	TRBV5-4	.	TRBJ2-3	TGTGCCAGCAGCTTGGATGGGGAAAGTCTCCTTTCCACAGATACGCAGTATTTT	CASSLDGESLLSTDTQYF
TRBD1	TRBV20-1	.	TRBJ1-1	TGCAGTGCTAGCCACACAGGGGAGAACACTGAAGCTTTCTTT	CSASHTGENTEAFF
TRBD1	TRBV12-3/TRBV12-4	.	TRBJ1-3	TGTGCCAGCAGTTTAGCTGGAGGGGGCACTGGAAACACCATATATTTT	CASSLAGGGTGNTIYF
.	TRBV7-2	.	TRBJ2-7	TGTGCCAGCAGCTTAGTGATCTCAGGTTTTATCCCCTACGAGCAGTACTTC	CASSLVISGFIPYEQYF
TRBD1	TRBV6-1	.	TRBJ1-4	TGTGCCGGACGACAGGGAGGGAATGAAAAACTGTTTTTT	CAGRQGGNEKLFF
.	TRBV7-2	once	TRBJ2-4	TGTGCCAGCAGCTTAGACAGCGCCAAAAACATTCAGTACTTC	CASSLDSAKNIQYF